The 16 T cell receptor beta chains below all came from one sample that was sequenced in a study of molecular identifiers for immune sequencing clone quantification. From the PCR reads, TCRdb called clonotypes with MiXCR, one entry per CDR3 protein. The data show under 600,000 distinct CDR3 sequences, with less than 30% seen just once and over 0.6% held by the top ten. The material sequenced was naive CD8+ T cells from blood, with Jurkat cell RNA spiked in. Subset here: FACS-sorted CD8+CD4-CCR7+CD45RA+ naive T cells. These receptors came from a human donor in good health. Some libraries in this study had Jurkat cell RNA spiked in.

The sample holds a few counts of this clonotype. This chain joins TRBV27 and TRBJ1-2; D might be TRBD1 (6 bases). V was clipped by 6 bases and J by 4 bases, with 12 bases between them. The CDR3 consists of 13 residues. Germline CDR1 reads MNHEY; CDR2 reads SMNVEV (reference sequence). The CDR3 sequence is CASRAGAGYGYTF. The CDR3, as DNA: TGTGCCAGCAGGGCGGGGGCTGGCTATGGCTACACCTTC.

Details on this clonotype: It may be a read error: a sequence one base away is much more abundant. This sequence joins TRBV7-2 and TRBJ2-7; 8 bases agree with TRBD2. CDR1 SGHTA and CDR2 FQGNSA come from the germline V gene. The length of the CDR3 is 13 residues. This CDR3 is CASSLTSVYGQYF. Here the CDR3 DNA reads TGTGCCAGCAGCTTGACTAGCGTCTACGGGCAGTACTTC. The variable domain in full, with the rest retrieved from reference TRBV7-2 and TRBJ2-7, is GAGVSQSPSNKVTEKGKDVELRCDPISGHTALYWYRQSLGQGLEFLIYFQGNSAPDKSGLPSDRFSAERTGGSVSTLTIQRTQQEDSAVYLCASSLTSVYGQYFGPGTRLTVT.

The chain recombines TRBV6-2 or TRBV6-3 with TRBJ2-7; D is ambiguous. This CDR3 has 17 residues. Trimming cost V 0 bases and J 7 bases, with 22 bases left between them. Germline V CDR1 and CDR2: MNHEY, SVGEGT. CDR3 sequence (DNA): TGTGCCAGCAGTTACTCGAGGTTCGCAGACTTTCGTTGGGAGCAGTACTTC. Protein sequence: CASSYSRFADFRWEQYF.

The rearrangement links TRBV10-3 to TRBJ2-7, with no clear D. Per the germline V gene, CDR1 is ENHRY and CDR2 is SYGVKD. Trimming shortened V by 2 bases and J by 3 bases, and 8 bases separated the two germline ends. The CDR3 loop spans 13 amino acids. The CDR3, as DNA: TGTGCCATCAGTGAGCAATGGCACTACGAGCAGTACTTC. As protein: CAISEQWHYEQYF.

About this clonotype: A much more abundant neighbour one base away suggests this may be a read error. The chain has TRBV12-3 or TRBV12-4 and TRBJ2-5; D unresolved. Between the trimmed V and J ends, which lost 5 bases and 1 base, there was a span of 14 bases. The CDR3 length is 15 residues. The CDR3: CASSKFSFLQETQYF. The CDR3 nucleotides read TGTGCCAGCAGTAAATTCTCGTTCCTCCAAGAGACCCAGTACTTC.

This chain connects TRBV4-1 to TRBJ2-4; either TRBD1 or TRBD2 may supply D (5 bases each). V dropped 3 bases and J dropped 1 base, with 16 bases sitting between them. The CDR3 extends over 17 amino acids. The V gene's germline CDR1 is MGHRA and CDR2 YSYEKL. CDR3 protein: CASSHIPPGQAKNIQYF. The CDR3 bases are TGCGCCAGCAGCCATATACCTCCGGGGCAGGCCAAAAACATTCAGTACTTC.

This CDR3 reads CASSLVPLAGVKNEQFF. In nucleotides, the CDR3 is TGTGCCAGCAGCTTAGTGCCCCTAGCGGGAGTTAAGAATGAGCAGTTCTTC. The chain employs TRBV7-9 and TRBJ2-1, with 10 bases fitting TRBD2. V shed 1 base and J 7 bases; nucleotides not matched to a gene: 10. CDR3 length equals 17 residues. Germline CDR1 is SEHNR and CDR2 is FQNEAQ (reference sequence).

This clonotype was observed a few times. The rearrangement uses TRBV30 and TRBJ1-1; D is unclear. With 0 bases removed from V and 2 bases from J, the gap between germline ends came to 7 bases. The CDR3 is 13 amino acids. The germline gives CDR1 GTSNPN, CDR2 SVGIG (reference sequence). The CDR3 nucleotides read TGTGCCTGGAGTGTAACAGTAAACACTGAAGCTTTCTTT. It codes for CAWSVTVNTEAFF.

This rearrangement joins TRBV20-1 to TRBJ2-7; D not resolved. CDR1 and CDR2 (germline): DFQATT, SNEGSKA (reference sequence). CDR3 size: 13 residues. V dropped 6 bases and J dropped 3 bases, with 15 bases sitting between them. This CDR3 reads CSASSTRNYEQYF. DNA of the CDR3: TGCAGTGCGTCTTCAACCAGAAACTACGAGCAGTACTTC.

This clonotype has at least ten counts. J is TRBJ2-7 and V is TRBV6-2 or TRBV6-3; unclear D gene. The length of the CDR3 is 13 residues. V was clipped by 2 bases and J by 3 bases, with 8 bases between them. CDR1 MNHEY and CDR2 SVGEGT come from the germline V gene. In DNA, the CDR3 is TGTGCCAGCAGTTACGTCGGGTACTACGAGCAGTACTTC. This codes for CASSYVGYYEQYF.

This rearrangement joins TRBV12-3 or TRBV12-4 to TRBJ1-2; D uncertain. This CDR3 has 15 amino acids. The ends were cut back, 5 bases at V and 2 bases at J, with 15 bases in the middle. The DNA for the CDR3 is TGTGCCAGCAGTCCCGACCTCAATGGCAACTATGGCTACACCTTC. Translation: CASSPDLNGNYGYTF.

This clonotype was counted only a few times. This rearrangement joins TRBV30 to TRBJ2-2, with D unresolved. V was shortened by 2 bases and J by 1 base, with 5 bases between the two germline ends. The CDR3 runs 13 residues. Per germline, CDR1 GTSNPN and CDR2 SVGIG (reference sequence). In nucleotides, the CDR3 is TGTGCCTGGAGTATGAAGAACACCGGGGAGCTGTTTTTT. It encodes CAWSMKNTGELFF.

This clonotype has just a few counts. This chain joins TRBV5-1 and TRBJ2-7; 8 nucleotides line up with TRBD1. Looked up from germline, CDR1 is SGHRS and CDR2 is YFSETQ. J gave up 2 bases and V 2 bases, and 6 bases lay outside the gene matches. The CDR3 is 15 residues long. This CDR3 reads CASSLRTGITYEQYF. As DNA, the CDR3 is TGCGCCAGCAGCTTACGGACAGGGATAACCTACGAGCAGTACTTC. Supplemented by reference TRBV5-1 and TRBJ2-7, the full variable domain reads KAGVTQTPRYLIKTRGQQVTLSCSPISGHRSVSWYQQTPGQGLQFLFEYFSETQRNKGNFPGRFSGRQFSNSRSEMNVSTLELGDSALYLCASSLRTGITYEQYFGPGTRLTVT.

For this clonotype: The junction departs from germline at one end; a sequencing error may be responsible. J is TRBJ2-1 and V is TRBV5-1; TRBD1 might be the D (6 bases). The CDR3 length is 14 residues. CDR1 and CDR2 from the germline V gene are SGHRS and YFSETQ. Here the CDR3 reads CASSLGSQGGEQSF. The CDR3 DNA sequence: TGCGCCAGCAGCTTGGGGTCACAGGGTGGCGAGCAGTCCTTC.

A few counts support this clonotype. This sequence joins TRBV12-5 and TRBJ2-1; TRBD1 matches at 8 bases. Germline V lookup: CDR1 LGHNT, CDR2 FRNRAP. The V gene end was trimmed by 6 bases and the J gene end by 4 bases; junction bases not matched to a gene: 2. The CDR3 sequence is 13 residues long. The CDR3 region has the DNA TGTGCTAGTGGAGACAGGGGATACAATGAGCAGTTCTTC. Protein sequence: CASGDRGYNEQFF.

CDR3 sequence reads: CASSLWSGDASKQYF. The CDR3 DNA is TGTGCCAGCAGTTTATGGTCCGGGGATGCCTCCAAGCAGTACTTC. V and J are TRBV27 and TRBJ2-7, with D perhaps matching TRBD2 (5 bases). The CDR3 consists of 15 residues. Germline CDR1 and CDR2: MNHEY and SMNVEV (reference sequence). Trimming left V 1 base short and J 8 bases short, with 18 bases between.